The clone carrying this T cell receptor (beta chain) was picked up a small number of times. Produced via immunoSEQ multiplex PCR; TCRdb's table is partial and in-frame only. The sample shows 60,000 to 80,000 clones, about 85% of them seen only once. Germline V gene lookup returns CDR1 MNHNY and CDR2 SVGAGI (reference sequence). The CDR3 covers 14 residues. The ends lost 7 bases at V and 3 bases at J; junction bases unmatched: 7. This sample is part of a study of blood T cell repertoires in COVID-19. The chain has TRBV6-6 and TRBJ2-7; 9 bases match TRBD2. The sequenced material came from peripheral blood. The origin of this receptor is a man aged 45 to 65 with COVID-19, enrolled during active disease. CDR3 sequence reads: CASMVAGDRYEQYF. CDR3 DNA: TGTGCCAGCATGGTAGCGGGAGACCGCTACGAGCAGTACTTC.